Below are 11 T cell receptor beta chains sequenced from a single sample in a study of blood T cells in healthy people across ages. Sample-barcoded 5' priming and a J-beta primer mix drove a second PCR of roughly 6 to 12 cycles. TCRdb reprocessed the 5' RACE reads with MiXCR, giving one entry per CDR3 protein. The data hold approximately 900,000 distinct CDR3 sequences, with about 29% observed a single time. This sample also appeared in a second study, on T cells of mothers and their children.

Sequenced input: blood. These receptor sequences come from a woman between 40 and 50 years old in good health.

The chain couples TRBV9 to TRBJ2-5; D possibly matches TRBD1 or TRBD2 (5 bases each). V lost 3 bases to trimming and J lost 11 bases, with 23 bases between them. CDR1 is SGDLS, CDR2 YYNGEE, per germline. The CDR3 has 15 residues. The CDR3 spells CASSGGSGSYNEQYF. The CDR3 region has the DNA TGTGCCAGCAGCGGGGGGAGCGGTTCCTACAATGAGCAGTACTTC.

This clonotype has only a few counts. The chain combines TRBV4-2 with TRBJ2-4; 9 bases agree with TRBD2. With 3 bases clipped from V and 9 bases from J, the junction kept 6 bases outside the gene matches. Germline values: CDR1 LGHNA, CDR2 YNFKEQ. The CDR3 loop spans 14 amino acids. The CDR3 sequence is CASSQGLARGIQYF. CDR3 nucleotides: TGTGCCAGCAGCCAGGGACTAGCTCGCGGCATTCAGTACTTC.

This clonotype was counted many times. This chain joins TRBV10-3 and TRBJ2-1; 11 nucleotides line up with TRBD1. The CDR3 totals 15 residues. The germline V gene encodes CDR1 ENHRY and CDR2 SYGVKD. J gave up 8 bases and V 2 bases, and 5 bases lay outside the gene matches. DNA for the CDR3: TGTGCCATCAGTGAGGGACAGGGGGCTTTGGATGAGCAGTTCTTC. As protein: CAISEGQGALDEQFF.

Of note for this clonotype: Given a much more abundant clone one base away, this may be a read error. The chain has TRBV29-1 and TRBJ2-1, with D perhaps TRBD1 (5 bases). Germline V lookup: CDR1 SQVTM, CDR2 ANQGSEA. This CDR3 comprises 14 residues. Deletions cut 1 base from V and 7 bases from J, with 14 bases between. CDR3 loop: CSVEGGNLRNEQFF. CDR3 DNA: TGCAGCGTTGAAGGGGGCAACCTTCGTAATGAGCAGTTCTTC.

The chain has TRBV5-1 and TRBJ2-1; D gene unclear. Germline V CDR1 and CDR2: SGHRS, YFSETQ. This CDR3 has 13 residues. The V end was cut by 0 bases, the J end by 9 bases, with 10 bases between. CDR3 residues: CASSLVSRSEQFF. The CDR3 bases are TGCGCCAGCAGCTTGGTCAGCCGGAGTGAGCAGTTCTTC.

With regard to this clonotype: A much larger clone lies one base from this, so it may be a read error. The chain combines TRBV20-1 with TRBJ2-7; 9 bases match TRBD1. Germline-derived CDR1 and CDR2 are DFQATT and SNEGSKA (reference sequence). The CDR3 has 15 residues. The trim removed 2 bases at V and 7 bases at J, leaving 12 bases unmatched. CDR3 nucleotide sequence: TGCAGTGCTAGAAGGAGGGGGGACAGGGACAATGAGCAGTACTTC. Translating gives CSARRRGDRDNEQYF.

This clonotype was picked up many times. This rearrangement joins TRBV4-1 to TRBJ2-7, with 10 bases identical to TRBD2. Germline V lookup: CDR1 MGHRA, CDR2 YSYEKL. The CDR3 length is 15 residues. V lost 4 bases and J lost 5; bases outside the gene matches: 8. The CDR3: CASSPGAGGQDEQYF. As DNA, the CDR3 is TGCGCCAGCAGCCCGGGAGCGGGGGGGCAAGACGAGCAGTACTTC.

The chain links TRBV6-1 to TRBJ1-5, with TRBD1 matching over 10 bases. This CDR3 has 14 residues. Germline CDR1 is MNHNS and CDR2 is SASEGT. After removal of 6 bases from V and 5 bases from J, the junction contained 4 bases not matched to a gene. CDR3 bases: TGTGCCAGCAGGATAGACAGGGGGCATCAGCCCCAGCATTTT. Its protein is CASRIDRGHQPQHF.

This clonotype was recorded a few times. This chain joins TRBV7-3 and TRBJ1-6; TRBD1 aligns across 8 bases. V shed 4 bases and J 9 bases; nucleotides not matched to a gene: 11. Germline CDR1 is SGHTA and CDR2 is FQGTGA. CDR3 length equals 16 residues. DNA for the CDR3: TGTGCCAGCAGCTCCTATACAAGGACAGGGCCTTCACCCCTCCACTTT. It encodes CASSSYTRTGPSPLHF.

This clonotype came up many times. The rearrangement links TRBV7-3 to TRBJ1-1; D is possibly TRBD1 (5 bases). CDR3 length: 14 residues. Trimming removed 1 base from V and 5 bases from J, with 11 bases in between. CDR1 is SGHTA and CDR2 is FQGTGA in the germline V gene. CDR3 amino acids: CASSLIGGNTEAFF. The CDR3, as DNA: TGTGCCAGCAGCTTAATCGGGGGGAATACTGAAGCTTTCTTT.

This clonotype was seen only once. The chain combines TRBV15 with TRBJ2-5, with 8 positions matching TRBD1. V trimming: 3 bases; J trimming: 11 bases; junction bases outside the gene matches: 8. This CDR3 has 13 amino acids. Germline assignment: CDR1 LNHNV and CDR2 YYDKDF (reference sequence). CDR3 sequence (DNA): TGTGCCACCAGCAGGGCACAGGGGGGTGAGCAGTACTTC. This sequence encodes CATSRAQGGEQYF.